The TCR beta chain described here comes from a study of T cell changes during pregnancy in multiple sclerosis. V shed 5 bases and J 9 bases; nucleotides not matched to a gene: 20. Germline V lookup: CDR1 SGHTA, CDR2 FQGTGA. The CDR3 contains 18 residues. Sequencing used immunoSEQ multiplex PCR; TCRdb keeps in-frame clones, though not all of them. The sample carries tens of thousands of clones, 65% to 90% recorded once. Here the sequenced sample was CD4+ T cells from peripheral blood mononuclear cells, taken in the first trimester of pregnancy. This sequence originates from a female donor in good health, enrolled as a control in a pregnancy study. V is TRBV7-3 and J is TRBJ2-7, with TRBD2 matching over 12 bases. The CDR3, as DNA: TGTGCCAGCAGCCCAAGGACAGGGAAGGCGCTAGCGGGGGGGGTGCAGTACTTC. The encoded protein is CASSPRTGKALAGGVQYF.